Listed below are T cell receptor beta chains from one sample, sequenced in a study of blood T cell repertoires in COVID-19. Using immunoSEQ multiplex PCR, the repertoire was profiled, and TCRdb retains in-frame clones only, with some absent. The sample lists around 300,000 clones; around 90% were seen once. Input material: PBMCs or T cells enriched from blood (not recorded which). The receptors come from a woman under 40 who had recovered from COVID-19. CDR3s include the opening cysteine and the closing phenylalanine or tryptophan. Fields, in order: CDR3 DNA, CDR3 protein, J gene, clone size, D gene, V gene. The D gene is left open where the match is weak. Only some rows state a clone size, as once, few, many or a class for expanded clones.

CDR3 DNA: TGCGCCAGCAGCTCATGGACTAGCGCCTACGAGCAGTACTTC
CDR3 protein: CASSSWTSAYEQYF
J gene: TRBJ2-7
clone size: NA
D gene: TRBD2
V gene: TRBV5-1

CDR3 DNA: TGCAGCGTTGACAGGGGGCGAGCCAAAAACATTCAGTACTTC
CDR3 protein: CSVDRGRAKNIQYF
J gene: TRBJ2-4
clone size: NA
D gene: TRBD1
V gene: TRBV29-1

CDR3 DNA: TGTGCCAGCAGCGATCTGCAGGGGTTTTGGACTGAAGCTTTCTTT
CDR3 protein: CASSDLQGFWTEAFF
J gene: TRBJ1-1
clone size: NA
D gene: NA
V gene: TRBV7-6

CDR3 DNA: TGTGCCAGCAGTTTACCCCAGGCCACGGAAGCTTTCTTT
CDR3 protein: CASSLPQATEAFF
J gene: TRBJ1-1
clone size: NA
D gene: NA
V gene: TRBV28

CDR3 DNA: TGTGCCAGCAGCCTCTCGGGACAGGGGGCAAGCCTCTATGGCTACACCTTC
CDR3 protein: CASSLSGQGASLYGYTF
J gene: TRBJ1-2
clone size: NA
D gene: TRBD1
V gene: TRBV11-2

CDR3 DNA: TGTGCCAGCAGTTACACTAACACTGAAGCTTTCTTT
CDR3 protein: CASSYTNTEAFF
J gene: TRBJ1-1
clone size: NA
D gene: NA
V gene: TRBV6-6

CDR3 DNA: TGTGCCTGGGATACAGGGGGAGGCAATCAGCCCCAGCATTTT
CDR3 protein: CAWDTGGGNQPQHF
J gene: TRBJ1-5
clone size: once
D gene: TRBD1
V gene: TRBV30

CDR3 DNA: TGTGCCTGGAGTACAGGGACAGGCCAGCCCCAGCATTTT
CDR3 protein: CAWSTGTGQPQHF
J gene: TRBJ1-5
clone size: NA
D gene: TRBD1
V gene: TRBV30

CDR3 DNA: TGTGCCAGCAGCGCCCGGACAGGTGTCTACGAGCAGTACTTC
CDR3 protein: CASSARTGVYEQYF
J gene: TRBJ2-7
clone size: NA
D gene: TRBD1
V gene: TRBV7-2

CDR3 DNA: TGTGCCAGCAGTTCCTACCAGACAGGGGTTGAGTTCTTC
CDR3 protein: CASSSYQTGVEFF
J gene: TRBJ2-1
clone size: NA
D gene: TRBD1
V gene: TRBV12-3/TRBV12-4

CDR3 DNA: TGTGCCAGCAGCGGAGGGGGACTAGCCGGCGGGGCGCCGTTCTTC
CDR3 protein: CASSGGGLAGGAPFF
J gene: TRBJ2-1
clone size: NA
D gene: TRBD2
V gene: TRBV5-4

CDR3 DNA: TGTGCCAGCAGTCAGACAGGGGGCTATGGCTACACCTTC
CDR3 protein: CASSQTGGYGYTF
J gene: TRBJ1-2
clone size: few
D gene: TRBD1
V gene: TRBV12-3/TRBV12-4

CDR3 DNA: TGCAGCGTGATGGGCATCAGGGGGCTGGAGAACACCGGGGAGCTGTTTTTT
CDR3 protein: CSVMGIRGLENTGELFF
J gene: TRBJ2-2
clone size: once
D gene: TRBD1
V gene: TRBV29-1

CDR3 DNA: TGCGCCAGCAGCTACGCCCCACAGGACAATCAGCCCCAGCATTTT
CDR3 protein: CASSYAPQDNQPQHF
J gene: TRBJ1-5
clone size: once
D gene: NA
V gene: TRBV5-1

CDR3 DNA: TGTGCCAGTAGTATAGATCTGGAGGTTAAGCGCTACACCTTC
CDR3 protein: CASSIDLEVKRYTF
J gene: TRBJ1-2
clone size: NA
D gene: NA
V gene: TRBV19

CDR3 DNA: TGTGCCAGCAGTCTCGGACAGGGGGGGAACAATGAGCAGTTCTTC
CDR3 protein: CASSLGQGGNNEQFF
J gene: TRBJ2-1
clone size: few
D gene: TRBD1
V gene: TRBV6-5

CDR3 DNA: TGCGCCAGCAGCCAAGATCCCGACAGGGCAGATACGCAGTATTTT
CDR3 protein: CASSQDPDRADTQYF
J gene: TRBJ2-3
clone size: once
D gene: TRBD1
V gene: TRBV4-1